The 31 T cell receptor beta chains given below trace back to one sample, sequenced in a study of vaccination and CD4 T cells after COVID-19 (dated by TCRdb to between 2020 and 2023). The protocol used for the library was PCR. Sequenced on an Illumina iSeq 100. DNA from cultured CD4+ T cells underwent TCR sequencing with the Oncomine TCR Beta short-read assay at the Johns Hopkins FTIC core. TCRdb reworked the public reads: Q25 trimming with fastp, MiXCR clone assembly, productive beta chains retained. A single entry per CDR3 protein holds the most common genes and DNA from its merged rows. This sample has about 14,000 distinct CDR3 sequences in its table, and about 50% of those were observed once. The ten largest clones represent 15% to 20% of the sample. This specimen's treatment or condition label, per the study, means: roughly 10-day PBMC culture with coronavirus spike peptide pools or control peptides (ViraFEST assay).

Antigen specificity for these receptors is unknown. Input material: CD4+ T cells from blood, cultured in vitro. These receptors came from a human donor who had recovered from COVID-19.

This clonotype has just one count. V usage is TRBV28 and J usage is TRBJ1-5; the D gene is possibly TRBD1 (6 bases). This CDR3 is 13 amino acids long. Germline V gene lookup returns CDR1 MDHEN and CDR2 SYDVKM. The ends were cut back, 7 bases at V and 2 bases at J, with 9 bases in the middle. CDR3 in amino acids: CASTRQGNQPQHF. The CDR3 nucleotides are TGTGCCAGCACCAGACAGGGCAATCAGCCCCAGCATTTT.

This rearrangement joins TRBV28 to TRBJ1-5; 9 positions match TRBD1. The CDR3 covers 14 residues. Germline lookup yields CDR1 MDHEN and CDR2 SYDVKM. Trimming removed 4 bases from V and 7 bases from J; junction bases left unmatched: 5. Here the CDR3 reads CASSSGQGRQPQHF. As DNA, the CDR3 is TGTGCCAGCAGTTCGGGACAGGGAAGACAGCCCCAGCATTTT.

The rearrangement links TRBV6-1 to TRBJ1-2; unclear D gene. Germline lookup yields CDR1 MNHNS and CDR2 SASEGT. V was shortened by 3 bases and J by 1 base, with 9 bases between the two germline ends. The CDR3 spans 14 residues. CDR3 DNA sequence: TGTGCCAGCAGTGATTCGGGGTTTAACTATGGCTACACCTTC. Its translation: CASSDSGFNYGYTF.

This chain joins TRBV30 and TRBJ1-1; D remains unclear. The CDR3 contains 13 residues. Deletions cut 1 base from V and 1 base from J, with 7 bases between. The V gene's germline CDR1 is GTSNPN and CDR2 SVGIG (reference sequence). The CDR3 sequence is CAWSAKGNTEAFF. The CDR3 region has the DNA TGTGCCTGGAGTGCTAAGGGGAACACTGAAGCTTTCTTT.

This clonotype was counted a few times. The CDR3 reads CASSPGQGATGELFF. CDR3 DNA sequence: TGTGCCAGCAGTCCGGGACAGGGGGCCACCGGGGAGCTGTTTTTT. The chain recombines TRBV2 with TRBJ2-2; 12 bases are shared with TRBD1. V trimming: 5 bases; J trimming: 4 bases; junction bases outside the gene matches: 2. Germline CDR1 is SNHLY and CDR2 is FYNNEI. The CDR3 runs 15 residues.

V gene TRBV7-9 combines with J gene TRBJ2-1, with 8 bases matching TRBD1. The V and J ends lost 5 bases and 4 bases, in that order; junction bases with no gene match: 10. Germline values: CDR1 SEHNR, CDR2 FQNEAQ (reference sequence). The CDR3 is 16 amino acids. The CDR3 DNA reads TGTGCCAGCAGCGCCGGGACAGGTCACCGATACAATGAGCAGTTCTTC. It translates to CASSAGTGHRYNEQFF.

This rearrangement joins TRBV24-1 to TRBJ1-2; D is ambiguous. Germline assignment: CDR1 KGHDR and CDR2 SFDVKD. The CDR3 extends over 12 amino acids. V was cut by 7 bases and J by 10 bases, with 15 bases left in between. Written as DNA, the CDR3 is TGTGCCACCAGCCCGGGCCCTAACACCTACACCTTC. It is translated as CATSPGPNTYTF.

This rearrangement joins TRBV3-1 to TRBJ1-5; D is undetermined. This CDR3 has 13 residues. Germline CDR1 LGHDT, CDR2 YNNKEL (reference sequence). The V end lost 2 bases, the J end lost 5 bases, and 7 bases lay between the germline ends. CDR3 protein: CASSQLPDQPQHF. DNA of the CDR3: TGTGCCAGCAGCCAACTTCCGGATCAGCCCCAGCATTTT.

The chain joins TRBV20-1 to TRBJ2-7, with 7 positions matching TRBD1. Germline trimming cut 5 bases from V and 3 bases from J; bases unmatched to any gene: 10. The CDR3 is made up of 14 amino acids. Germline V CDR1 and CDR2: DFQATT, SNEGSKA (reference sequence). The DNA for the CDR3 is TGCAGTGCTCGCCGCTACCGGGACAGCTACGAGCAGTACTTC. Amino acid sequence: CSARRYRDSYEQYF.

Only a few counts were recorded for this clonotype. This sequence joins TRBV20-1 and TRBJ2-5; possibly TRBD2 for D (6 bases). Deletions cut 5 bases from V and 5 bases from J, with 21 bases between. The CDR3 consists of 15 residues. Germline lookup yields CDR1 DFQATT and CDR2 SNEGSKA (reference sequence). The CDR3 is CSAPPPLREEETQYF. DNA of the CDR3: TGCAGTGCTCCGCCACCTCTCAGGGAGGAGGAGACCCAGTACTTC.

This chain connects TRBV20-1 to TRBJ2-2; D is perhaps TRBD1 or TRBD2 (5 bases each). Germline loops: CDR1 DFQATT, CDR2 SNEGSKA (reference sequence). V lost 6 bases and J 0 bases, leaving 11 bases between the germline ends. CDR3 length: 14 residues. CDR3 sequence: CSAPGTTNTGELFF. CDR3 nucleotide sequence: TGCAGTGCGCCAGGGACGACGAACACCGGGGAGCTGTTTTTT.

The rearrangement links TRBV9 to TRBJ1-5, with 9 bases matching TRBD1. Unmatched junction bases numbered 4, after V lost 3 bases and J lost 0 bases. Germline CDR1 is SGDLS and CDR2 is YYNGEE. The CDR3 is made up of 16 amino acids. In DNA form, the CDR3 reads TGTGCCAGCAGCGCCGGACAGGGGACTAGCAATCAGCCCCAGCATTTT. Protein: CASSAGQGTSNQPQHF.

The chain has TRBV19 and TRBJ2-3; 8 bases are a match to TRBD1. The CDR3 extends over 15 amino acids. Germline CDR1 LNHDA, CDR2 SQIVND (reference sequence). V lost 1 base to trimming and J lost 5 bases; unmatched junction nucleotides: 5. CDR3 in amino acids: CASSIGTGGGDTQYF. For the CDR3, the DNA is TGTGCCAGTAGTATAGGTACAGGGGGAGGAGATACGCAGTATTTT.

The chain combines TRBV21-1 with TRBJ2-7; TRBD1 reflects the table's D call only, with no check against the DNA. TRBV21-1 is recorded as a pseudogene. CDR3 length: 15 residues. The CDR3, as DNA: TGTGCCCCGGGACAGGGGGCGATGGACTCCTACGAGCAGTACTTC. Translating gives CAPGQGAMDSYEQYF.

The chain links TRBV12-5 to TRBJ1-5, with D tentatively TRBD1 (5 bases). The CDR3 is 13 residues long. CDR1 and CDR2 (germline): LGHNT, FRNRAP. With 5 bases removed from V and 5 bases from J, the gap between germline ends came to 10 bases. The CDR3 sequence is CASGLGRYQPQHF. Written as DNA, the CDR3 is TGTGCTAGTGGTCTGGGGCGCTATCAGCCCCAGCATTTT.

The chain is built from TRBV2 and TRBJ1-2, with D possibly TRBD1 on 5 matching bases. Germline lookup yields CDR1 SNHLY and CDR2 FYNNEI. Trimming removed 6 bases at V and 0 bases at J, with 5 bases between. This CDR3 region has 12 residues. The CDR3 region has the DNA TGTGCCAGCAGGGGGGCTAACTATGGCTACACCTTC. It translates to CASRGANYGYTF.

V usage is TRBV2 and J usage is TRBJ2-3; D not certain. V lost 8 bases and J 2 bases, leaving 5 bases between the germline ends. The CDR3 consists of 11 residues. Germline V gene lookup returns CDR1 SNHLY and CDR2 FYNNEI. CDR3 protein: CASSPTDTQYF. CDR3 DNA sequence: TGTGCCAGCTCCCCCACAGATACGCAGTATTTT.

The chain employs TRBV2 and TRBJ2-1; no clear D. The germline V gene encodes CDR1 SNHLY and CDR2 FYNNEI. The CDR3 loop spans 13 amino acids. The V gene lost 8 bases and the J gene lost 4 bases, with 12 bases spanning the gap. CDR3 bases: TGTGCCAGCCGCCGGGCGGAGTACAATGAGCAGTTCTTC. Residues: CASRRAEYNEQFF.

The V and J genes are TRBV4-2 and TRBJ1-4; TRBD1 is a possible D gene (6 bases). Trimming cost V 1 base and J 8 bases, with 11 bases left between them. Germline V gene lookup returns CDR1 LGHNA and CDR2 YNFKEQ. CDR3 length: 14 amino acids. CDR3 nucleotide sequence: TGTGCCAGCAGCCAAGGACAGGCCTTCGAAAAACTGTTTTTT. This translates into CASSQGQAFEKLFF.

In its sample, this clonotype was seen a few times. The V gene is TRBV7-3, the J gene TRBJ2-2, with 7 bases fitting TRBD2. Germline lookup yields CDR1 SGHTA and CDR2 FQGTGA. The ends lost 5 bases at V and 2 bases at J; junction bases unmatched: 8. The CDR3 length is 16 residues. The CDR3 reads CASSPPAGTNTGELFF. The CDR3 region has the DNA TGTGCCAGCAGCCCCCCAGCGGGGACCAACACCGGGGAGCTGTTTTTT. Full variable domain (outside the CDR3, taken from reference TRBV7-3 and TRBJ2-2): GAGVSQTPSNKVTEKGKYVELRCDPISGHTALYWYRQSLGQGPEFLIYFQGTGAADDSGLPNDRFFAVRPEGSVSTLKIQRTERGDSAVYLCASSPPAGTNTGELFFGEGSRLTVL.

The chain is built from TRBV5-1 and TRBJ2-3; TRBD2 matches at 9 bases. V shed 0 bases, J shed 2 bases, and the junction held 7 bases outside the gene matches. Germline lookup yields CDR1 SGHRS and CDR2 YFSETQ. The CDR3 sequence is 17 residues long. DNA of the CDR3: TGCGCCAGCAGCTTGGGCCTGACTAGCGGCAACACAGATACGCAGTATTTT. This gives the protein CASSLGLTSGNTDTQYF.

The V and J genes are TRBV6-5 and TRBJ1-2; D is undetermined. V lost 2 bases and J lost 6, with 10 bases in between. Germline V gene lookup returns CDR1 MNHEY and CDR2 SVGAGI. CDR3 length: 13 amino acids. CDR3 in DNA: TGTGCCAGCAGTTACGTTCTGGGTGATGGCTACACCTTC. Amino acid sequence: CASSYVLGDGYTF.

The chain combines TRBV20-1 with TRBJ1-5, with a tentative D call TRBD1 (6 bases). CDR1 is DFQATT, CDR2 SNEGSKA, per germline (reference sequence). V gave up 3 bases and J gave up 0 bases, with 9 bases separating them. The CDR3 consists of 14 residues. The CDR3 bases are TGCAGTGCTAGTCGGACAGATAGCAATCAGCCCCAGCATTTT. Its protein product is CSASRTDSNQPQHF.

The sample holds a few counts of this clonotype. The V and J genes are TRBV19 and TRBJ1-1; D is uncertain. V dropped 0 bases and J dropped 2 bases, with 4 bases sitting between them. CDR1 LNHDA and CDR2 SQIVND come from the germline V gene (reference sequence). This CDR3 comprises 13 residues. CDR3 protein: CASSIEINTEAFF. CDR3 bases: TGTGCCAGTAGTATAGAAATAAACACTGAAGCTTTCTTT.

V and J are TRBV20-1 and TRBJ2-3; D might be TRBD2 (5 bases). This CDR3 contains 13 residues. Deletions cut 6 bases from V and 3 bases from J, with 13 bases between. CDR1 and CDR2 (germline): DFQATT, SNEGSKA (reference sequence). CDR3 nucleotides: TGCAGTGCCACACTAGTTGGAACAGATACGCAGTATTTT. It is translated as CSATLVGTDTQYF.

J is TRBJ2-2 and V is TRBV20-1; D gene uncertain. Trimming removed 0 bases from V and 2 bases from J, with 4 bases in between. CDR3 length equals 13 residues. The V gene's germline CDR1 is DFQATT and CDR2 SNEGSKA (reference sequence). The CDR3 nucleotides read TGCAGTGCTAGAGATCGAAACACCGGGGAGCTGTTTTTT. Translation: CSARDRNTGELFF.

V is TRBV20-1 and J is TRBJ2-7, with 7 positions matching TRBD1. Per the germline V gene, CDR1 is DFQATT and CDR2 is SNEGSKA (reference sequence). V lost 7 bases and J lost 0; bases outside the gene matches: 18. This CDR3 spans 17 amino acids. Written as DNA, the CDR3 is TGCAGTGTTTCCCGGGACAGAGGAGCTATCCCCTCCTACGAGCAGTACTTC. Amino acids: CSVSRDRGAIPSYEQYF.

The chain joins TRBV6-5 to TRBJ2-1, with D perhaps given as TRBD1 or TRBD2 (6 bases each). V was pared by 4 bases and J by 5 bases, with 21 bases between. Germline V gene data show CDR1 as MNHEY and CDR2 as SVGAGI. The CDR3 has 17 amino acids. CDR3 nucleotide sequence: TGTGCCAGCAGTTCGGGAGTGGGGGCGCGGAGTAACAATGAGCAGTTCTTC. This encodes CASSSGVGARSNNEQFF.

This clonotype showed up just a few times. The chain joins TRBV5-4 to TRBJ2-7, with TRBD2 matching over 9 bases. This CDR3 spans 16 amino acids. Trimming at V came to 9 bases and at J to 3 bases, leaving 16 bases not matched to a gene. The V gene's germline CDR1 is SGHNT and CDR2 YYREEE (reference sequence). The CDR3 sequence is CATTPRGGTPLYEQYF. CDR3 DNA: TGTGCCACCACCCCGCGGGGGGGGACCCCTCTCTACGAGCAGTACTTC.

This clonotype was counted a few times. The chain is built from TRBV11-2 and TRBJ2-7, with TRBD2 as a possible D gene (6 bases). Germline V gives CDR1 SGHAT, CDR2 FQNNGV. Trimming stripped 1 base from V and 12 bases from J, with 16 bases between. The CDR3 totals 13 residues. Here the CDR3 reads CASSLVGPGLLYF. The CDR3 bases are TGTGCCAGCAGCTTAGTGGGGCCGGGACTCCTGTACTTC.

The V call is TRBV11-1, the J call TRBJ2-6; D may be TRBD1 (6 bases). The V end was cut by 5 bases, the J end by 3 bases, with 14 bases between. This CDR3 has 16 residues. The germline V gene has CDR1 SGHAT and CDR2 FQDESV (reference sequence). The CDR3 sequence is CASSRVGGVGANVLTF. The CDR3 nucleotides read TGTGCCAGCAGCCGGGTAGGGGGAGTTGGGGCCAACGTCCTGACTTTC.